One TCR beta chain is described in this entry. Its cognate antigen is unknown. The PCR contained 60 Vbeta and 13 Jbeta primers. Original methodology: In a later analysis, around 11 million of 75 million to 85 million unique beta chains occurred in at least two donors. Assay used: immunoSEQ multiplex PCR; TCRdb lists only in-frame clones, some missing. The V and J calls and clone size were taken over from that table, and D and trimming were inferred from the DNA. The table lists about 130,000 clones, 74% of them singletons. The data belong to a study of cytomegalovirus exposure and HLA in healthy donors. Findings and caveats of the study: Researchers left out some V segments, among them TRBV6-2 and TRBV6-3, as indistinguishable.

V shed 0 bases, J shed 7 bases, and the junction held 14 bases outside the gene matches. The CDR3 length is 18 residues. Germline V CDR1 and CDR2: LGHNA, YSLEER. This clonotype originated in a young man in good health and CMV-seropositive. The sample comprised PBMCs. This rearrangement joins TRBV4-3 to TRBJ2-7, with 11 bases identical to TRBD2. DNA for the CDR3: TGCGCCAGCAGCCAAGACCCAGCGGGAACTAGCGGGAGTGTGGAGCAGTACTTC. This encodes CASSQDPAGTSGSVEQYF.